The present TCR beta chain was sequenced within a study of cytomegalovirus exposure and HLA in healthy donors. Overall study: Among several hundred genotyped donors, about 85% fell in the Caucasian-associated ancestry cluster. Study findings and constraints: Cytomegalovirus-associated status was assigned to more than 150 TCR beta chains.

The PCR contained 60 Vbeta and 13 Jbeta primers. TCRdb keeps only in-frame clones here, not all; method: immunoSEQ multiplex PCR. The sample has fewer than 200,000 clones, approximately 71% seen once. Regarding this clone: The target antigen is unknown.

The receptor's source is a girl aged 5-17 years in good health and CMV-seronegative. Sequencing was performed on PBMCs.

CDR3 DNA: TGCGCCAGCAGCTTGGGGGCAGGCCTTAATGAAAAACTGTTTTTT. Residues: CASSLGAGLNEKLFF. This chain links TRBV5-1 with TRBJ1-4; D is uncertain. The CDR3 length is 15 residues. Germline values: CDR1 SGHRS, CDR2 YFSETQ. V lost 0 bases and J 4 bases, leaving 10 bases between the germline ends. Supplemented by reference TRBV5-1 and TRBJ1-4, the full variable domain reads KAGVTQTPRYLIKTRGQQVTLSCSPISGHRSVSWYQQTPGQGLQFLFEYFSETQRNKGNFPGRFSGRQFSNSRSEMNVSTLELGDSALYLCASSLGAGLNEKLFFGSGTQLSVL.